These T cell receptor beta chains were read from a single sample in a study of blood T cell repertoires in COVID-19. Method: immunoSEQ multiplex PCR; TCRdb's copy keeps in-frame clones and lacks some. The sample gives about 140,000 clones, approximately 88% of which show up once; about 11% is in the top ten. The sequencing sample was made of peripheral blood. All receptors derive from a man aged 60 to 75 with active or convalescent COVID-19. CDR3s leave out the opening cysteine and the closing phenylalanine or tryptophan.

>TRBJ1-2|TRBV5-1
ASSPENPPRVVGGYT
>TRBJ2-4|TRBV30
AWRPSGNKNIQY
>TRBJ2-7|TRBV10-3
AIRGLAGTYEQY
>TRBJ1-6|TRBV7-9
ASSHGQGNSPLH
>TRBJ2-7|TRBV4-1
ASSRAGAPGGEQY
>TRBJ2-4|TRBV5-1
ASSPRQDSSMAKNIQY
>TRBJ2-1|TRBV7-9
ASSGTSGSTYNEQF
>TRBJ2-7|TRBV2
ASSPSGHSYEQY
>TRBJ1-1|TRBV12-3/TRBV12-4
ASSQDRGAEAF
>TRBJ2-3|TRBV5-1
ASGRDRSTDTQY
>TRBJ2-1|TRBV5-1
ASSYTSGSSYNEQF
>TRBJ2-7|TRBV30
AWGTGSSYEQY
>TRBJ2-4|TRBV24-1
ATSDGRVQEIQY
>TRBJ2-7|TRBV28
ASATGVSYEQY
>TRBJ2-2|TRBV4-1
ASSQDGAGGTGELF
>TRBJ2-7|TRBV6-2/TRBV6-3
ASSGASGLSSYEQY
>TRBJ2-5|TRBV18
ASSPILAGQETQY
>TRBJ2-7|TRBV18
ASSPITGTGTSGSAYEQY
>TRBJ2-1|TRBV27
ASSSAGTSGGNEQF
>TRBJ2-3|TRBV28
ASSYPGTSGRGVVDTQY
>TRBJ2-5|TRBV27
ASSYRGETQY
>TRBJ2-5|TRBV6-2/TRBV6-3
ASSRQGAGETQY
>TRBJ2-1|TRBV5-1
ASSRAGSYNEQF
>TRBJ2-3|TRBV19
ASSKRAGDTQY
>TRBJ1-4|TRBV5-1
ASSLAKGTNEKLF
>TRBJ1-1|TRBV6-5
ASSRTGAGAF
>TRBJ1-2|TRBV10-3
AISESGTGDGYT
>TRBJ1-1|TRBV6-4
ASRSSRNTEAF
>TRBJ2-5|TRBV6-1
ASSESPGQETQY
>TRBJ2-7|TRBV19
ASSISGSRYEQY